Each of the 16 T cell receptor beta chains below was sequenced from the same sample in a study of blood T cell repertoires in COVID-19. Profiling relied on immunoSEQ multiplex PCR, and the TCRdb table lists in-frame clones only, not all of them. The sample carries 150,000 to 200,000 clones, roughly 88% recorded once. The source material was PBMCs or T cells enriched from blood (not recorded which). The receptors were gathered from a woman between 18 and 30 years old who had recovered from COVID-19.

The chain carries TRBV27 and TRBJ2-3; D ambiguous. The V gene's germline CDR1 is MNHEY and CDR2 SMNVEV (reference sequence). This CDR3 is built from 12 residues. The V and J ends lost 8 bases and 2 bases respectively, with 8 bases between them. The CDR3: CASGRYTDTQYF. DNA for the CDR3: TGTGCCAGCGGTAGATACACAGATACGCAGTATTTT.

This chain connects TRBV21-1 to TRBJ2-2; the D call TRBD1 from the table was never checked on the DNA. TRBV21-1 is assigned pseudogene status. The CDR3 has 18 amino acids. The CDR3 sequence is CASPPPLGQERNTGELFF. As DNA, the CDR3 is TGTGCCAGTCCACCTCCTTTGGGACAGGAAAGAAACACCGGGGAGCTGTTTTTT.

This clone was counted once. The chain joins TRBV24-1 to TRBJ1-5; D not resolved. Germline CDR1 reads KGHDR; CDR2 reads SFDVKD. Trimming shortened V by 5 bases and J by 9 bases, and 13 bases separated the two germline ends. The CDR3 length is 13 residues. DNA of the CDR3: TGTGCCACCAGTGTCCCAGGATTCGGGCCCCAGCATTTT. Protein: CATSVPGFGPQHF.

The rearrangement joins TRBV21-1 to TRBJ2-2; TRBD1 was called by the table and not checked on the DNA. TRBV21-1 is a known pseudogene. CDR3 length equals 17 residues. For the CDR3, the DNA is TGTGCCAGCAGCAAAGCAGACCCGGGACACTTCACCGGGGAGCTGTTTTTT. Its translation is CASSKADPGHFTGELFF.

The V and J genes are TRBV4-1 and TRBJ1-5; maybe TRBD1 (6 bases). CDR3 size: 17 residues. CDR1 is MGHRA and CDR2 is YSYEKL in the germline V gene. The ends were cut back, 4 bases at V and 3 bases at J, with 19 bases in the middle. The CDR3 reads CASSRALAGVSNQPQHF. The DNA for the CDR3 is TGCGCCAGCAGCCGCGCCCTAGCAGGGGTCTCCAATCAGCCCCAGCATTTT.

This clone has only a few counts. The chain has TRBV28 and TRBJ1-4; D gene uncertain. V was cut by 3 bases and J by 6 bases, with 5 bases left in between. The CDR3 spans 12 residues. Per the germline V gene, CDR1 is MDHEN and CDR2 is SYDVKM. CDR3 DNA: TGTGCCAGCAGTTTCCGGTATGAAAAACTGTTTTTT. Encoded protein: CASSFRYEKLFF.

CDR3 in DNA: TGCAGCGTTGTCTCAGAATATGGCTACACCTTC. Its translation is CSVVSEYGYTF. The gene calls are TRBV29-1 and TRBJ1-2; no reliable D call. The CDR3 is 11 amino acids. Germline values: CDR1 SQVTM, CDR2 ANQGSEA. V was trimmed by 4 bases and J by 5 bases, leaving 8 bases between them. Filled out from reference TRBV29-1 and TRBJ1-2, the complete variable domain reads SAVISQKPSRDICQRGTSLTIQCQVDSQVTMMFWYRQQPGQSLTLIATANQGSEATYESGFVIDKFPISRPNLTFSTLTVSNMSPEDSSIYLCSVVSEYGYTFGSGTRLTVV.

The V gene is TRBV15, the J gene TRBJ1-5, with a weak D call TRBD1 (5 bases). CDR1 LNHNV and CDR2 YYDKDF come from the germline V gene (reference sequence). This CDR3 comprises 16 residues. Trimming pared 0 bases from V and 9 bases from J, leaving 18 bases between. This CDR3 reads CATSRERQRGGWPQHF. As DNA, the CDR3 is TGTGCCACCAGCAGAGAACGGCAAAGGGGAGGGTGGCCCCAGCATTTT.

The chain uses TRBV29-1 and TRBJ2-7; D gene unclear. V lost 0 bases and J lost 7, with 7 bases in between. The CDR3 contains 11 residues. The germline gives CDR1 SQVTM, CDR2 ANQGSEA. The CDR3 reads CSVEDNNEQYF. As DNA, the CDR3 is TGCAGCGTTGAAGATAACAATGAGCAGTACTTC.

This clone was counted a single time. The V call is TRBV11-2, the J call TRBJ1-4; D ambiguous. The CDR3 length is 16 residues. Trimming took off 0 bases at V and 4 bases at J, with 12 bases between the two ends. CDR1 is SGHAT, CDR2 FQNNGV, per germline. In nucleotides, the CDR3 is TGTGCCAGCAGCTTAGATATAGGCAGGTTTAATGAAAAACTGTTTTTT. Its protein product is CASSLDIGRFNEKLFF.

This rearrangement joins TRBV3-1 (or the pseudogene TRBV3-2) to TRBJ1-1; D gene ambiguous. The germline V gene has CDR1 LGHDT and CDR2 YNNKEL (reference sequence). Between the trimmed V and J ends, which lost 1 base and 6 bases, there was a span of 15 bases. CDR3 length: 15 amino acids. For the CDR3, the DNA is TGTGCCAGCAGCCAAGTGGGTGTGGGAGGTTCTGAAGCTTTCTTT. It codes for CASSQVGVGGSEAFF.

This chain joins TRBV7-2 and TRBJ2-7, with 7 positions matching TRBD1. After removal of 5 bases from V and 0 bases from J, the junction contained 10 bases not matched to a gene. CDR3 length: 16 amino acids. Germline-derived CDR1 and CDR2 are SGHTA and FQGNSA. This CDR3 reads CASSPGGFASSYEQYF. In nucleotides, the CDR3 is TGTGCCAGCAGCCCAGGGGGTTTCGCGAGCTCCTACGAGCAGTACTTC.

The CDR3 region is CASSQPLEGAVAAFF. The DNA of the CDR3 is TGTGCCAGCAGCCAACCCCTTGAAGGTGCGGTGGCGGCTTTCTTT. The chain combines TRBV3-1 (or the pseudogene TRBV3-2) with TRBJ1-1; no definite D call. CDR1 is LGHDT and CDR2 is YNNKEL in the germline V gene (reference sequence). V was clipped by 2 bases and J by 11 bases, with 21 bases between them. The CDR3 length is 15 residues.

V gene TRBV6-4 combines with J gene TRBJ2-3; 8 nucleotides line up with TRBD2. Germline CDR1 and CDR2: MRHNA and SNTAGT. The CDR3 has 15 residues. The V and J ends lost 2 bases and 6 bases, in that order; junction bases with no gene match: 7. The chain's CDR3 is CASSDVSGDLDTQYF. Written as DNA, the CDR3 is TGTGCCAGCAGTGACGTTAGCGGGGATCTTGATACGCAGTATTTT.

The V gene is TRBV27, the J gene TRBJ2-7; 9 nucleotides align to TRBD1. The CDR3 loop spans 15 amino acids. Germline CDR1 MNHEY, CDR2 SMNVEV (reference sequence). Losses at the gene ends were 2 bases for V and 0 bases for J; bases not matched to a gene: 2. The CDR3 nucleotides are TGTGCCAGCAGTTTACAACAGGGGGCCTCCTACGAGCAGTACTTC. Protein: CASSLQQGASYEQYF.

This clone was observed a single time. The chain is built from TRBV13 and TRBJ1-1; D is unresolved. There are 11 residues in the CDR3. Germline CDR1 is PRHDT and CDR2 is FYEKMQ (reference sequence). Trimming took off 3 bases at V and 6 bases at J, with 5 bases between the two ends. The CDR3 loop is CASSFLPEAFF. In nucleotides, the CDR3 is TGTGCCAGCAGCTTTCTTCCTGAAGCTTTCTTT.